This T cell receptor beta chain was captured by sequencing in a study of tumor-infiltrating lymphocytes in primary liver carcinoma. Study-level findings and limits: Appearing in all five tumor regions was true of only about 8-25% of top clones.

The CDR3 is 15 amino acids. The V and J ends lost 11 bases and 6 bases respectively, with 26 bases between them. CDR1 and CDR2 (germline): MNHEY, SVGEGT. Total RNA and DNA came together from 20-30 mg of bulk tissue without cell sorting. Donors underwent surgery for histopathologically diagnosed primary liver carcinoma. TCR beta cDNA was reverse-transcribed from about 500 ng of total RNA. The reaction used a constant-region primer and ProtoScript II reverse transcriptase. Library construction for TCR beta comprised three nested multiplex PCR rounds performed with slightly modified ARM-PCR. With TRBV1-TRBV30 forward primers and a C-beta reverse primer, the first two PCR rounds were run for 10 to 11 cycles each. TCRdb itself ran the multiplex PCR reads through MiXCR, one entry per CDR3 protein. This sample carries about 64,000 distinct CDR3 sequences, around 69% of them seen once, and the ten largest clones take about 40%.

This clonotype was recorded only once. The antigen is unknown. The TCR comes from a middle-aged man with primary liver carcinoma and hepatitis B virus infection. Material: liver tumor tissue from sampling region 4. Sample subset: tumor region T4, right-lateral pole. The chain employs TRBV6-2 or TRBV6-3 and TRBJ2-7; D ambiguous. The CDR3 sequence is CAADATSGPLGEQYF. The CDR3 region has the DNA TGTGCCGCAGACGCAACCTCCGGCCCCCTTGGCGAGCAGTACTTC.